Shown below are 21 T cell receptor beta chains from a single sample sequenced in a study of blood T cell repertoires in COVID-19. Here immunoSEQ multiplex PCR was the method, and the copy in TCRdb shows in-frame clones only, minus some. The data show 300,000 to 400,000 clones, more than 90% seen once. Sequencing was carried out using PBMCs or T cells enriched from blood (not recorded which). The receptor source for this set is a man aged 55 to 70 who had recovered from COVID-19.

The V gene is TRBV19, the J gene TRBJ1-6, with D possibly matching TRBD1 (5 bases). The CDR3 has 15 residues. Germline V lookup: CDR1 LNHDA, CDR2 SQIVND (reference sequence). Trimming removed 4 bases from V and 5 bases from J, with 12 bases in between. The CDR3: CASSTGGFDNSPLHF. CDR3 nucleotide sequence: TGTGCCAGTAGTACCGGGGGATTCGATAATTCACCCCTCCACTTT.

The chain carries TRBV9 and TRBJ2-1; maybe TRBD2 (5 bases). V was clipped by 4 bases and J by 4 bases, with 18 bases between them. The CDR3 consists of 16 residues. From germline, CDR1 is SGDLS and CDR2 YYNGEE. Here the CDR3 DNA reads TGTGCCAGCAGCCCCCTTACTAGAGCTAGATACAATGAGCAGTTCTTC. Translation: CASSPLTRARYNEQFF.

This rearrangement joins TRBV7-9 to TRBJ2-1; 14 positions agree with TRBD2. This CDR3 has 16 residues. Germline V CDR1 and CDR2: SEHNR, FQNEAQ (reference sequence). V gave up 3 bases and J gave up 5 bases; unmatched junction bases: 3. The CDR3 DNA reads TGTGCCAGCAGCTTGGGACTAGCGGGAGTTAACAATGAGCAGTTCTTC. Encoded protein: CASSLGLAGVNNEQFF.

This chain links TRBV7-2 with TRBJ1-2, with 8 bases that match TRBD1. This CDR3 has 15 amino acids. Germline lookup yields CDR1 SGHTA and CDR2 FQGNSA. The trim removed 4 bases at V and 6 bases at J, leaving 10 bases unmatched. CDR3 coding DNA: TGTGCCAGCAGCTCAAGACGTGGACAGGGCGATGGCTACACCTTC. Residues: CASSSRRGQGDGYTF.

The chain joins TRBV5-4 to TRBJ2-7; 9 nucleotides align to TRBD2. V shed 2 bases and J 6 bases; nucleotides not matched to a gene: 6. The V gene's germline CDR1 is SGHNT and CDR2 YYREEE (reference sequence). This CDR3 has 14 amino acids. CDR3 sequence: CASSFAGGVSEQYF. The DNA for the CDR3 is TGTGCCAGCAGCTTTGCGGGGGGGGTCTCCGAGCAGTACTTC.

The chain couples TRBV30 to TRBJ2-5; 9 bases line up with TRBD1. Looked up from germline, CDR1 is GTSNPN and CDR2 is SVGIG (reference sequence). Trimming at V came to 2 bases and at J to 5 bases, leaving 3 bases not matched to a gene. The CDR3 runs 13 residues. The chain's CDR3 is CAWSTGQGETQYF. DNA for the CDR3: TGTGCCTGGAGTACAGGACAGGGGGAGACCCAGTACTTC.

This chain joins TRBV30 and TRBJ2-5, with D tentatively TRBD1 (6 bases). Per germline, CDR1 GTSNPN and CDR2 SVGIG (reference sequence). Deletions cut 5 bases from V and 4 bases from J, with 14 bases between. The CDR3 totals 13 residues. CDR3: CAWGTGNSETQYF. CDR3 DNA sequence: TGTGCCTGGGGTACAGGGAACTCAGAGACCCAGTACTTC.

This clone was observed a single time. This chain connects TRBV19 to TRBJ1-4; D gene unclear. This CDR3 region has 14 residues. The V end was cut by 4 bases, the J end by 4 bases, with 10 bases between. Germline values: CDR1 LNHDA, CDR2 SQIVND (reference sequence). Here the CDR3 DNA reads TGTGCCAGTAGTAGGGCAGCACGTAATGAAAAACTGTTTTTT. Encoded protein: CASSRAARNEKLFF.

J is TRBJ1-4 and V is TRBV5-4; tentative D call: TRBD1 (6 bases). CDR3 length: 16 amino acids. Trimming cost V 0 bases and J 3 bases, with 12 bases left between them. Germline V gene sequence: CDR1 SGHNT, CDR2 YYREEE (reference sequence). For the CDR3, the DNA is TGTGCCAGCAGCTTGGCAGGGGTTGGGGCTAATGAAAAACTGTTTTTT. Residues: CASSLAGVGANEKLFF. The full variable domain, completed using reference TRBV5-4 and TRBJ1-4, is ETGVTQSPTHLIKTRGQQVTLRCSSQSGHNTVSWYQQALGQGPQFIFQYYREEENGRGNFPPRFSGLQFPNYSSELNVNALELDDSALYLCASSLAGVGANEKLFFGSGTQLSVL.

V gene TRBV3-1 (or the pseudogene TRBV3-2) combines with J gene TRBJ2-1; D may be TRBD2 (5 bases). V was clipped by 2 bases and J by 5 bases, with 13 bases between them. This CDR3 is 15 amino acids long. Germline V gene sequence: CDR1 LGHDT, CDR2 YNNKEL (reference sequence). CDR3 DNA: TGTGCCAGCAGCCAAAGAGTAGCGCATGACAATGAGCAGTTCTTC. Its translation: CASSQRVAHDNEQFF.

The chain uses TRBV9 and TRBJ1-1, with a tentative D call TRBD1 (6 bases). The CDR3 runs to 14 residues. The V and J ends lost 0 bases and 12 bases respectively, with 18 bases between them. Germline V lookup: CDR1 SGDLS, CDR2 YYNGEE. CDR3 residues: CASSVGGDNIQPFF. CDR3 coding DNA: TGTGCCAGCAGCGTAGGAGGGGACAACATTCAACCTTTCTTT.

CDR3 sequence reads: CATSRALTGDYHYNEQFF. Here the CDR3 DNA reads TGTGCCACCAGCAGAGCTTTAACGGGGGACTACCACTACAATGAGCAGTTCTTC. This sequence joins TRBV15 and TRBJ2-1; TRBD2 aligns across 7 bases. The V and J ends lost 1 base and 3 bases, in that order; junction bases with no gene match: 12. Looked up from germline, CDR1 is LNHNV and CDR2 is YYDKDF (reference sequence). There are 18 residues in the CDR3.

V usage is TRBV7-2 and J usage is TRBJ2-7; 11 bases map to TRBD2. The V gene's germline CDR1 is SGHTA and CDR2 FQGNSA. V trimming: 5 bases; J trimming: 7 bases; junction bases outside the gene matches: 10. CDR3 length equals 15 residues. CDR3 DNA: TGTGCCAGCAGCCCCGGGACTAGCGGAGGAATAGAGCAGTACTTC. It encodes CASSPGTSGGIEQYF.

Comment on this clone: The junction does not match germline at one end; this may be a read error. V usage is TRBV29-1 and J usage is TRBJ2-7; a weak D match, TRBD2 (6 bases). Per the germline V gene, CDR1 is SQVTM and CDR2 is ANQGSEA. The CDR3 runs 15 residues. The CDR3 nucleotides read TGCAACGTTGGGAGGTTGCGAGGGAGCTCCTACGAGCAGTACTTC. Protein: CNVGRLRGSSYEQYF.

V and J are TRBV7-9 and TRBJ2-1; D unclear. The V gene's germline CDR1 is SEHNR and CDR2 FQNEAQ (reference sequence). CDR3 size: 14 residues. The V gene lost 5 bases and the J gene lost 5 bases, with 13 bases spanning the gap. CDR3 amino acids: CASSTVWQDNEQFF. In DNA form, the CDR3 reads TGTGCCAGCAGCACGGTTTGGCAGGACAATGAGCAGTTCTTC. The variable domain in full, completed from reference TRBV7-9 and TRBJ2-1, reads DTGVSQNPRHKITKRGQNVTFRCDPISEHNRLYWYRQTLGQGPEFLTYFQNEAQLEKSRLLSDRFSAERPKGSFSTLEIQRTEQGDSAMYLCASSTVWQDNEQFFGPGTRLTVL.

V usage is TRBV3-1 (or the pseudogene TRBV3-2) and J usage is TRBJ1-3, with a tentative D call TRBD1 (5 bases). This CDR3 contains 16 residues. The germline CDR1 and CDR2 sequences are LGHDT and YNNKEL (reference sequence). The ends were cut back, 4 bases at V and 0 bases at J, with 13 bases in the middle. DNA for the CDR3: TGTGCCAGCAGCCGCCCCCGGACACTCTCTGGAAACACCATATATTTT. Translated, it gives CASSRPRTLSGNTIYF.

V is TRBV10-3 and J is TRBJ2-3; 8 nucleotides agree with TRBD2. The germline V gene has CDR1 ENHRY and CDR2 SYGVKD. Losses at the gene ends were 6 bases for V and 0 bases for J; bases not matched to a gene: 8. This CDR3 is 16 amino acids long. This CDR3 is CAIRRGAGGSTDTQYF. CDR3 in DNA: TGTGCCATCAGACGCGGTGCGGGGGGAAGCACAGATACGCAGTATTTT.

V is TRBV28 and J is TRBJ2-5, with TRBD1 identical over 10 bases. The V gene's germline CDR1 is MDHEN and CDR2 SYDVKM. V lost 4 bases to trimming and J lost 0 bases; unmatched junction nucleotides: 14. The CDR3 runs to 19 residues. The CDR3 sequence: CASSSDRGLSSRYQETQYF. The CDR3 DNA follows: TGTGCCAGCAGTTCAGACAGGGGGCTTTCGTCTCGGTACCAAGAGACCCAGTACTTC.

The J gene is TRBJ2-3, the V gene TRBV27, with 11 nucleotides matching TRBD1. Per germline, CDR1 MNHEY and CDR2 SMNVEV (reference sequence). The CDR3 sequence is 12 residues long. V lost 8 bases, J lost 6 bases, and 1 base stayed unmatched. The CDR3 is CASGTGGDTQYF. In DNA, the CDR3 is TGTGCCAGCGGGACAGGGGGTGATACGCAGTATTTT.

This chain links TRBV2 with TRBJ1-5; 7 nucleotides line up with TRBD1. Germline assignment: CDR1 SNHLY and CDR2 FYNNEI. This CDR3 is 14 amino acids long. J gave up 2 bases and V 9 bases, and 7 bases lay outside the gene matches. The CDR3 loop is CASRQGGGNQPQHF. CDR3 bases: TGTGCCAGTCGACAGGGCGGGGGCAATCAGCCCCAGCATTTT.

CDR3 DNA: TGCGCCAGCAGCTTGGCGGGTAGGGGCGAAAAACTGTTTTTT. This translates into CASSLAGRGEKLFF. V usage is TRBV5-1 and J usage is TRBJ1-4; maybe TRBD1 (5 bases). Germline CDR1 reads SGHRS; CDR2 reads YFSETQ. The CDR3 contains 14 residues. The ends were cut back, 0 bases at V and 8 bases at J, with 11 bases in the middle.